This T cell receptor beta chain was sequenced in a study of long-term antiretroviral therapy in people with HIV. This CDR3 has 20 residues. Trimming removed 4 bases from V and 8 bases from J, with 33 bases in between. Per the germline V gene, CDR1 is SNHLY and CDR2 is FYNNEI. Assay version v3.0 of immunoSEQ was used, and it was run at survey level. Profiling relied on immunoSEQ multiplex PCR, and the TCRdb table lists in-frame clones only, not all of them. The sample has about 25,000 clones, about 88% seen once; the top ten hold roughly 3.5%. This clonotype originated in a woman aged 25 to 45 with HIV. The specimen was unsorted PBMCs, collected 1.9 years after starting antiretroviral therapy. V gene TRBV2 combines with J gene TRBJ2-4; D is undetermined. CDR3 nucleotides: TGTGCCAGCAGTGGGGATTCAAGCGCGCCTATAGGATCCCATATGTACATTCAGTACTTC. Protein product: CASSGDSSAPIGSHMYIQYF.